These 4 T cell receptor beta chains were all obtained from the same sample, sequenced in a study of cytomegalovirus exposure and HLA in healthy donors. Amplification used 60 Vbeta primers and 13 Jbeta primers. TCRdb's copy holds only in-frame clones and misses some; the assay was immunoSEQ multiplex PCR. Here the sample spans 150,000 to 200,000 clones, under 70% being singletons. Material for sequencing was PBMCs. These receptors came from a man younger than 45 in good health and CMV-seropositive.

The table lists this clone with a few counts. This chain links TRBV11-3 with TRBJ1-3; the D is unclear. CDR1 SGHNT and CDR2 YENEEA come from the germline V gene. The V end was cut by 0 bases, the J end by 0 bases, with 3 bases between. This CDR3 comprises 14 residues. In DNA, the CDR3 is TGTGCCAGCAGCTTAGACAGCTCTGGAAACACCATATATTTT. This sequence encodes CASSLDSSGNTIYF.

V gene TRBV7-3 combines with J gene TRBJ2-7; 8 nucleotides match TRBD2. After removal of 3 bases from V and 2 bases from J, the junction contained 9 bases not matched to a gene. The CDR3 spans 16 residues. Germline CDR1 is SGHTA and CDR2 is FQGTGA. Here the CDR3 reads CASSFSLTSVPYEQYF. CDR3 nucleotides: TGTGCCAGCAGCTTCAGCTTGACTAGCGTGCCCTACGAGCAGTACTTC.

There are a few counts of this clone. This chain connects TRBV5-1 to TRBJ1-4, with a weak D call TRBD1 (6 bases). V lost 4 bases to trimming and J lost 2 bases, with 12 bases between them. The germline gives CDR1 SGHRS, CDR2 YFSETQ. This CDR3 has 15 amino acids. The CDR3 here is CASSPGVVTNEKLFF. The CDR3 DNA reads TGCGCCAGCAGCCCAGGGGTTGTCACTAATGAAAAACTGTTTTTT.

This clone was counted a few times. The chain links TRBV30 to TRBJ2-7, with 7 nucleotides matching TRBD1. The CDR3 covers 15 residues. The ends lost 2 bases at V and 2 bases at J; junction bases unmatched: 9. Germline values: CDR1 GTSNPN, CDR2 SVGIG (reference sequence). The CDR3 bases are TGTGCCTGGAGTACGGGACAGAGTACACCCTACGAGCAGTACTTC. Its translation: CAWSTGQSTPYEQYF.